The 26 T cell receptor beta chains given below trace back to one sample, sequenced in a study of T cell repertoires in cytomegalovirus infection. These receptors' antigens are unknown. TCRdb recomputed calls from the reads with MiXCR, one row per CDR3 protein. The table lists about 350,000 distinct CDR3 sequences, roughly a third of them singletons. The specimen was cultured PBMCs, collected from culture after CMV antigen stimulation. The receptors derive from a human donor in good health (CMV status not recorded). Some clones in this sample may be carry-over from other donors' samples.

This CDR3 is CSASPVPTSGFYEQYF. CDR3 sequence (DNA): TGCAGTGCTAGCCCGGTACCCACTAGCGGATTTTACGAGCAGTACTTC. This chain links TRBV20-1 with TRBJ2-7; 8 nucleotides match TRBD2. The CDR3 length is 16 residues. Losses at the gene ends were 3 bases for V and 4 bases for J; bases not matched to a gene: 14. The germline gives CDR1 DFQATT, CDR2 SNEGSKA (reference sequence).

This clonotype was picked up one time. The chain couples TRBV7-3 to TRBJ1-1, with D perhaps TRBD1 (5 bases). Trimming shortened V by 2 bases and J by 3 bases, and 13 bases separated the two germline ends. Germline values: CDR1 SGHTA, CDR2 FQGTGA. The CDR3 has 15 residues. CDR3 loop: CASSLQGSRYTEAFF. In DNA, the CDR3 is TGTGCCAGCAGCTTACAGGGTTCGAGGTACACTGAAGCTTTCTTT.

The chain couples TRBV7-8 to TRBJ2-1; D is perhaps TRBD2 (6 bases). Germline CDR1 SGHVS, CDR2 FQNEAQ. V was shortened by 5 bases and J by 5 bases, with 19 bases between the two germline ends. CDR3 size: 16 residues. The CDR3 spells CASSPRLAVGNNEQFF. Here the CDR3 DNA reads TGTGCCAGCAGCCCCCGATTAGCGGTTGGGAACAATGAGCAGTTCTTC. Full variable domain (rest looked up from reference TRBV7-8 and TRBJ2-1): GAGVSQSPRYKVAKRGQDVALRCDPISGHVSLFWYQQALGQGPEFLTYFQNEAQLDKSGLPSDRFFAERPEGSVSTLKIQRTQQEDSAVYLCASSPRLAVGNNEQFFGPGTRLTVL.

V and J are TRBV7-6 and TRBJ2-5; D ambiguous. Trimming cost V 2 bases and J 1 base, with 17 bases left between them. The CDR3 has 17 amino acids. In germline, CDR1 is SGHVS, CDR2 FNYEAQ. DNA of the CDR3: TGTGCCAGCAGCTTAAGTGTAAGGACCGTCTCCCAAGAGACCCAGTACTTC. The encoded protein is CASSLSVRTVSQETQYF.

The rearrangement links TRBV19 to TRBJ1-1; D remains unclear. Germline V gene sequence: CDR1 LNHDA, CDR2 SQIVND (reference sequence). This CDR3 has 13 residues. The V gene lost 3 bases and the J gene lost 4 bases, with 9 bases spanning the gap. This CDR3 reads CASSMASVTEAFF. The CDR3 DNA follows: TGTGCCAGTAGTATGGCTTCCGTCACTGAAGCTTTCTTT.

This clonotype occurred a few times. The chain is built from TRBV5-1 and TRBJ2-3; D ambiguous. Germline V gives CDR1 SGHRS, CDR2 YFSETQ. Trimming stripped 6 bases from V and 2 bases from J, with 13 bases between. This CDR3 has 14 amino acids. In DNA form, the CDR3 reads TGCGCCAGCAAAGGGTCCACGACCACAGATACGCAGTATTTT. It encodes CASKGSTTTDTQYF.

On this clonotype itself: A read error may produce the germline difference seen at one junction end. The chain has TRBV7-6 and TRBJ2-2, with 14 bases identical to TRBD2. CDR1 and CDR2 from the germline V gene are SGHVS and FNYEAQ. CDR3 size: 17 residues. The CDR3 loop is CARSLGLAGGDTGERFF. The CDR3 coding sequence is TGTGCCAGGAGCCTAGGACTAGCGGGAGGCGACACCGGGGAGCGGTTTTTT.

This clonotype was counted only a few times. This chain uses TRBV28 with TRBJ1-1, with D possibly TRBD1 on 6 matching bases. This CDR3 has 14 amino acids. Between the trimmed V and J ends, which lost 5 bases and 3 bases, there was a span of 13 bases. Germline V gene data show CDR1 as MDHEN and CDR2 as SYDVKM. The CDR3 nucleotides read TGTGCCAGCAGTCTCGTCCAGGGGCACACTGAAGCTTTCTTT. This translates into CASSLVQGHTEAFF.

This clonotype was recorded once. The rearrangement uses TRBV7-2 and TRBJ2-1, with D unclear. CDR1 is SGHTA and CDR2 is FQGNSA in the germline V gene. This CDR3 is 13 amino acids long. Between the trimmed V and J ends, which lost 4 bases and 9 bases, there was a span of 13 bases. Written as DNA, the CDR3 is TGTGCCAGCAGCTCTAGGAACGCAGGTGAGCAGTTCTTC. This translates into CASSSRNAGEQFF.

J is TRBJ1-2 and V is TRBV7-2, with D unresolved. The ends were cut back, 8 bases at V and 4 bases at J, with 14 bases in the middle. The germline gives CDR1 SGHTA, CDR2 FQGNSA. This CDR3 spans 13 amino acids. CDR3 sequence reads: CASLINRGYGYTF. CDR3 nucleotide sequence: TGTGCCAGCCTGATTAATCGGGGCTATGGCTACACCTTC.

This clonotype was observed a few times. V is TRBV30 and J is TRBJ2-1; 12 positions agree with TRBD2. Germline CDR1 and CDR2: GTSNPN and SVGIG (reference sequence). The CDR3 is 16 amino acids. V lost 0 bases, J lost 3 bases, and 3 bases stayed unmatched. The CDR3 region is CAWSVRLAGDYNEQFF. The CDR3 nucleotides are TGTGCCTGGAGTGTAAGACTAGCGGGAGACTACAATGAGCAGTTCTTC.

This clonotype showed up just a few times. This chain uses TRBV5-4 with TRBJ2-1; D is uncertain. The V and J ends lost 0 bases and 0 bases respectively, with 10 bases between them. Germline CDR1 SGHNT, CDR2 YYREEE (reference sequence). The CDR3 is 16 amino acids. The CDR3 reads CASSLGVSGSYNEQFF. CDR3 nucleotide sequence: TGTGCCAGCAGCTTGGGCGTTTCAGGCTCCTACAATGAGCAGTTCTTC.

CDR3 protein: CASSFTVAEKLFF. CDR3 nucleotide sequence: TGTGCCAGCAGCTTTACAGTTGCGGAAAAACTGTTTTTT. V usage is TRBV7-2 and J usage is TRBJ1-4; D not resolved. The V gene's germline CDR1 is SGHTA and CDR2 FQGNSA. Trimming left V 3 bases short and J 8 bases short, with 10 bases between. The CDR3 has 13 amino acids. Full variable domain (missing parts from reference TRBV7-2 and TRBJ1-4): GAGVSQSPSNKVTEKGKDVELRCDPISGHTALYWYRQSLGQGLEFLIYFQGNSAPDKSGLPSDRFSAERTGGSVSTLTIQRTQQEDSAVYLCASSFTVAEKLFFGSGTQLSVL.

There are many counts of this clonotype. The CDR3 here is CASSLQEYGETQYF. The CDR3 bases are TGTGCCAGCAGCTTGCAGGAATACGGGGAGACCCAGTACTTC. The chain couples TRBV5-4 to TRBJ2-5; D not resolved. The V end was cut by 1 base, the J end by 5 bases, with 12 bases between. Per the germline V gene, CDR1 is SGHNT and CDR2 is YYREEE (reference sequence). CDR3 length: 14 residues.

V is TRBV24-1 and J is TRBJ2-1; D remains ambiguous. V lost 12 bases and J 0 bases, leaving 11 bases between the germline ends. From germline, CDR1 is KGHDR and CDR2 SFDVKD. The CDR3 totals 13 residues. The CDR3 region is CASGPSSYNEQFF. The CDR3 DNA follows: TGTGCCTCTGGACCGAGCTCCTACAATGAGCAGTTCTTC.

This chain joins TRBV27 and TRBJ1-2; TRBD1 might be the D (5 bases). CDR1 is MNHEY, CDR2 SMNVEV, per germline (reference sequence). The length of the CDR3 is 15 residues. Trimming removed 3 bases at V and 1 base at J, with 12 bases between. The CDR3: CASSLVGPLNYGYTF. The CDR3 region has the DNA TGTGCCAGCAGTTTGGTGGGACCACTTAACTATGGCTACACCTTC.

This clonotype was counted many times. V is TRBV7-2 and J is TRBJ1-2; no clear D. Deletions cut 5 bases from V and 6 bases from J, with 19 bases between. This CDR3 has 15 residues. The germline CDR1 and CDR2 sequences are SGHTA and FQGNSA. In DNA, the CDR3 is TGTGCCAGCAGCACACGGCCGCTAAAGAGCGATGGCTACACCTTC. Protein sequence: CASSTRPLKSDGYTF.

At least ten counts were recorded for this clonotype. The chain couples TRBV7-2 to TRBJ2-3, with 7 bases matching TRBD2. J was trimmed by 1 base and V by 6 bases; bases with no gene match: 4. CDR1 and CDR2 (germline): SGHTA, FQGNSA. The CDR3 is made up of 14 amino acids. This CDR3 is CASRAGRGTDTQYF. The CDR3 DNA reads TGTGCCAGCAGAGCGGGACGAGGCACAGATACGCAGTATTTT.

The chain uses TRBV20-1 and TRBJ1-2; 7 bases line up with TRBD1. The germline V gene has CDR1 DFQATT and CDR2 SNEGSKA (reference sequence). CDR3 length: 13 amino acids. The ends lost 6 bases at V and 1 base at J; junction bases unmatched: 5. The CDR3 protein is CSAYRQGNYGYTF. The CDR3 nucleotides read TGCAGTGCATATAGACAGGGTAACTATGGCTACACCTTC.

V is TRBV7-3 and J is TRBJ2-1; 12 bases match TRBD1. CDR3 length: 15 amino acids. V lost 6 bases and J lost 4; bases outside the gene matches: 4. Germline V gives CDR1 SGHTA, CDR2 FQGTGA. The CDR3 sequence: CASRRGQGAYNEQFF. The CDR3 region has the DNA TGTGCCAGCAGACGGGGACAGGGGGCATACAATGAGCAGTTCTTC. Variable domain in full (rest from reference TRBV7-3 and TRBJ2-1): GAGVSQTPSNKVTEKGKYVELRCDPISGHTALYWYRQSLGQGPEFLIYFQGTGAADDSGLPNDRFFAVRPEGSVSTLKIQRTERGDSAVYLCASRRGQGAYNEQFFGPGTRLTVL.

This clonotype has just one count. The chain combines TRBV5-1 with TRBJ2-3; no clear D gene. Trimming shortened V by 1 base and J by 0 bases, and 9 bases separated the two germline ends. The CDR3 consists of 15 residues. CDR1 and CDR2 from the germline V gene are SGHRS and YFSETQ. CDR3 in DNA: TGCGCCAGCAGCTTGAAGGCAACTAGCACAGATACGCAGTATTTT. Translated: CASSLKATSTDTQYF. Based on the CDR3 plus reference TRBV5-1 and TRBJ2-3, the full variable domain is KAGVTQTPRYLIKTRGQQVTLSCSPISGHRSVSWYQQTPGQGLQFLFEYFSETQRNKGNFPGRFSGRQFSNSRSEMNVSTLELGDSALYLCASSLKATSTDTQYFGPGTRLTVL.

The sample holds many counts of this clonotype. The gene calls are TRBV7-2 and TRBJ2-5; TRBD2 is a possible D gene (5 bases). Per germline, CDR1 SGHTA and CDR2 FQGNSA. The germline V and J ends were trimmed by 0 bases and 5 bases, with 13 bases remaining between them. CDR3 length: 15 residues. The CDR3 nucleotides read TGTGCCAGCAGCTTAGCGAGGGCATCTGGGGAGACCCAGTACTTC. It specifies CASSLARASGETQYF.

The sample holds many counts of this clonotype. CDR3 DNA: TGTGCCAGCAGCTTCCAGCGGAACACCGGGGAGCTGTTTTTT. It yields the protein CASSFQRNTGELFF. This rearrangement joins TRBV5-6 to TRBJ2-2; D unresolved. The germline V gene has CDR1 SGHDT and CDR2 YYEEEE. Trimming removed 2 bases from V and 1 base from J, with 6 bases in between. This CDR3 has 14 residues.

In its sample, this clonotype was seen a few times. The rearrangement joins TRBV19 to TRBJ2-5; 9 positions match TRBD2. The V segment lost 6 bases and the J segment 4 bases; nucleotides outside the gene matches: 6. This CDR3 is 14 amino acids long. CDR1 LNHDA and CDR2 SQIVND come from the germline V gene (reference sequence). Here the CDR3 reads CASRTQAGGETQYF. The CDR3 DNA reads TGTGCCAGTAGGACTCAAGCGGGAGGAGAGACCCAGTACTTC. Full variable domain (missing parts from reference TRBV19 and TRBJ2-5): DGGITQSPKYLFRKEGQNVTLSCEQNLNHDAMYWYRQDPGQGLRLIYYSQIVNDFQKGDIAEGYSVSREKKESFPLTVTSAQKNPTAFYLCASRTQAGGETQYFGPGTRLLVL.

The CDR3 reads CSAKRTGGIGELFF. In nucleotides, the CDR3 is TGCAGTGCTAAACGGACAGGGGGGATCGGGGAGCTGTTTTTT. The rearrangement uses TRBV20-1 and TRBJ2-2; 10 nucleotides agree with TRBD1. The CDR3 has 14 amino acids. The V segment lost 4 bases and the J segment 7 bases; nucleotides outside the gene matches: 6. Germline V CDR1 and CDR2: DFQATT, SNEGSKA (reference sequence).

The genes are TRBV6-1 and TRBJ2-1, with 8 bases aligning to TRBD2. CDR1 is MNHNS and CDR2 is SASEGT in the germline V gene. The V and J ends lost 6 bases and 1 base, in that order; junction bases with no gene match: 11. The CDR3 is 17 residues long. CDR3 DNA: TGTGCCAGCAGAGATCTGATAGCGGGAAGTTCCTACAATGAGCAGTTCTTC. Translated, it gives CASRDLIAGSSYNEQFF.